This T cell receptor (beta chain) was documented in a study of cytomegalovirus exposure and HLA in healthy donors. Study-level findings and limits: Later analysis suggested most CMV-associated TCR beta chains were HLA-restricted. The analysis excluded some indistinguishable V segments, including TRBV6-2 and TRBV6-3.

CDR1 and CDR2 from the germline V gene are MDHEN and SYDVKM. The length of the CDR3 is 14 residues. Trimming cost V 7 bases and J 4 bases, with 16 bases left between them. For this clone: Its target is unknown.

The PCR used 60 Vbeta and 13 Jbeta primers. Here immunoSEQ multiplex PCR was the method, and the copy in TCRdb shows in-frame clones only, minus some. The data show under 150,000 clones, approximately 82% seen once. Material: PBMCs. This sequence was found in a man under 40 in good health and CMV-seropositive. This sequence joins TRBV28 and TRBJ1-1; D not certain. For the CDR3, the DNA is TGTGCCAGCACCCCCCATTTGCGGAGCACTGAAGCTTTCTTT. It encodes CASTPHLRSTEAFF.